The rows below give T cell receptor beta chains drawn from one sample of a study of blood T cell repertoires in COVID-19. Assay: immunoSEQ multiplex PCR; the TCRdb copy retains only in-frame clones and omits some. The data contain around 370,000 clones, around nine tenths of them singletons. The sample consisted of peripheral blood. These receptors were taken from a woman aged 70-85 years with COVID-19, enrolled during active disease. The conserved cysteine and the conserved F or W are not part of the CDR3 here. Fields, in order: D gene, V gene, CDR3 protein. The D gene is left open where the match is weak.

D: TRBD1
V: TRBV5-5
CDR3: ASSSTGTGTEAF

D: NA
V: TRBV9
CDR3: ASSQGGGSQETQY

D: TRBD1
V: TRBV5-1
CDR3: ASSLGTGATQY

D: NA
V: TRBV29-1
CDR3: SGLFSGNTIY

D: TRBD2
V: TRBV24-1
CDR3: ATKPGTSGFNEQF

D: TRBD1
V: TRBV27
CDR3: ASSSLPAGGMPEAF

D: TRBD1
V: TRBV2
CDR3: ASSWDRGDSPLH

D: NA
V: TRBV19
CDR3: ASSLRNNEQF

D: TRBD1
V: TRBV29-1
CDR3: SVGGTANYGYT

D: TRBD2
V: TRBV28
CDR3: ASRPAGGLNEQY

D: TRBD1
V: TRBV28
CDR3: ASSSRPGTGAQETQY

D: NA
V: TRBV15
CDR3: ATSRGGAGDTQY

D: TRBD1
V: TRBV7-2
CDR3: ASSYRGREKLF

D: NA
V: TRBV19
CDR3: ASSIRVDSYEQY

D: NA
V: TRBV12-3/TRBV12-4
CDR3: ASTLDLGSPLH

D: TRBD1
V: TRBV28
CDR3: ASSFQQGNQPQH

D: TRBD1
V: TRBV7-9
CDR3: ASSLTGDYGYT

D: TRBD1
V: TRBV10-1
CDR3: ASSDRGQGGTGELF

D: TRBD1
V: TRBV5-1
CDR3: ASSLDRGTEAF

D: NA
V: TRBV4-3
CDR3: ASSRDRGYEQY

D: NA
V: TRBV27
CDR3: ASSSVGGAITGELF

D: NA
V: TRBV4-2
CDR3: ASSQDELDGYEQY

D: NA
V: TRBV19
CDR3: ASSPGPWIISNQPQH

D: NA
V: TRBV6-2/TRBV6-3
CDR3: ASSYPTNIGRDTEAF

D: NA
V: TRBV30
CDR3: AWSIKAGAPIWAF

D: NA
V: TRBV28
CDR3: ASRTQGPQETQY

D: TRBD1
V: TRBV29-1
CDR3: SVEPPGQGGEKLF

D: NA
V: TRBV7-2
CDR3: ASSLVRNTEAF

D: NA
V: TRBV6-4
CDR3: ASSALAGNSPGELF

D: NA
V: TRBV19
CDR3: ASSIGGRGSYEQY

D: TRBD1
V: TRBV4-3
CDR3: ASSQVITGEYSEAF

D: NA
V: TRBV19
CDR3: ATMSLGPPSGYT

D: NA
V: TRBV5-1
CDR3: ASSLADTEAF

D: NA
V: TRBV28
CDR3: ASSLGGNTEAF

D: NA
V: TRBV27
CDR3: ASSLSGGYEQY

D: NA
V: TRBV7-2
CDR3: ASSPGGDEKLF

D: NA
V: TRBV3-1/TRBV3-2
CDR3: ASSQDVQVYGYT

D: NA
V: TRBV19
CDR3: ASSTRGLSTDTQY